This T cell receptor (beta chain) was found in a study of blood T cell repertoires in COVID-19. Study as a whole: T cells, B-cell-depleted T cells, or PBMCs provided the cDNA or gDNA that served as material.

Clones were read by immunoSEQ multiplex PCR, and TCRdb kept only the in-frame ones, dropping some. The sample has about 92,000 clones, around nine tenths seen once. Per the germline V gene, CDR1 is SGHRS and CDR2 is YFSETQ. This CDR3 has 15 residues. After removal of 4 bases from V and 5 bases from J, the junction contained 9 bases not matched to a gene. The genes are TRBV5-1 and TRBJ2-3; 8 bases map to TRBD2. Source material: peripheral blood. This receptor was taken from a woman aged 55-75 years with COVID-19, enrolled during active disease. The CDR3: CASSPGGGGRDTQYF. CDR3 DNA sequence: TGCGCCAGCAGCCCCGGTGGCGGGGGGAGAGATACGCAGTATTTT.